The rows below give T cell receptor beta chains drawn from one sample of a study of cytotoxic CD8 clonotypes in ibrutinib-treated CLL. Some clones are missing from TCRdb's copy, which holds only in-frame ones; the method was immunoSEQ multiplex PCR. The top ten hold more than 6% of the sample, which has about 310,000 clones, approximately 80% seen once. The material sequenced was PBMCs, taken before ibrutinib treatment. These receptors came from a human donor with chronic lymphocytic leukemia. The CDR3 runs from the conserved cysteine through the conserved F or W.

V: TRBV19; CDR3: CASSIFSSGSPDTQYF
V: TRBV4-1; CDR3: CASSQGLAGFTDTQYF
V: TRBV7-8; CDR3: CASSLFWGDDEAFF
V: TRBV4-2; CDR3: CASSRETSRYEQFF
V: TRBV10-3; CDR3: CAISATGSGSNQPQHF
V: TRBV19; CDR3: CASSISDRESYEQYF
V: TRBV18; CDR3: CASSPGSPLGQGHYSYNEQFF
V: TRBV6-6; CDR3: CASSYGLASDTQYF
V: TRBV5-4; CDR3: CASSLTSNWQETQYF
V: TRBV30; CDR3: CAWSVDEQYF
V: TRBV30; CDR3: CAWNKGAGEQYF
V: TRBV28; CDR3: CASSFRASYGYTF
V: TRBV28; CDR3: CASRPAGANVLTF
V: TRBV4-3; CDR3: CASSRTLTVSGSGSGNTIYF
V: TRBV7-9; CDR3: CASSFGSSGNTDTQYF
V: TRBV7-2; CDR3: CASSRGSNYGYTF
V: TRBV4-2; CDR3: CASSQVGRGDPTDTQYF